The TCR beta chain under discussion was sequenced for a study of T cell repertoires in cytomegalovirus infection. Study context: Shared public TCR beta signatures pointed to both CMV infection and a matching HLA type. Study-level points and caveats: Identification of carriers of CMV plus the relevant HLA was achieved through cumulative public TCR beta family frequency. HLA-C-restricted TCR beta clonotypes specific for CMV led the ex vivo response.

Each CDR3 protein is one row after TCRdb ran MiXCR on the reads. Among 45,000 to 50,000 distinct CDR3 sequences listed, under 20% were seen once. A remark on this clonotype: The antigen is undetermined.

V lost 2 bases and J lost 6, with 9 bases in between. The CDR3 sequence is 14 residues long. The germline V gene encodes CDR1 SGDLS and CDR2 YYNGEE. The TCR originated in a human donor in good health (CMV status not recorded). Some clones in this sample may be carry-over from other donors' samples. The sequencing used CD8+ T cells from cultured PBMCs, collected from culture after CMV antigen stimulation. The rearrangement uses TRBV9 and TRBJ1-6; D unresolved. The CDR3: CASSVRWGNSPLHF. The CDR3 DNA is TGTGCCAGCAGCGTTCGATGGGGTAATTCACCCCTCCACTTT.